This TCR beta chain is drawn from a study of radiation and T cells in renal cell carcinoma. There are 13 residues in the CDR3. Trimming took off 2 bases at V and 8 bases at J, with 11 bases between the two ends. Germline V gene data show CDR1 as SGHRS and CDR2 as YFSETQ. Here immunoSEQ multiplex PCR was the method, and the copy in TCRdb shows in-frame clones only, minus some. The sample carries under 200,000 clones, less than 90% recorded once. The time point: blood 4 weeks post-SBRT, at nephrectomy. Described treatment: 15 Gy SBRT to primary tumor, nephrectomy 4 weeks later. V is TRBV5-1 and J is TRBJ2-1; maybe TRBD2 (5 bases). This material consisted of blood, taken from a patient whose treatment included radiotherapy and nephrectomy. The receptor comes from a woman aged 45-60 years with renal cell carcinoma. The CDR3 sequence: CASSFEGQYEQFF. CDR3 DNA sequence: TGCGCCAGCAGCTTTGAGGGTCAGTATGAGCAGTTCTTC.